Below, one T cell receptor (beta chain) is given with its context. Its antigen is undetermined. Here immunoSEQ multiplex PCR was the method, and the copy in TCRdb shows in-frame clones only, minus some. This sample yields a few million clones, of which 80% to 95% are seen a single time; about 0.37% belongs to the top ten. This specimen belongs to a study of shared clonotypes between healthy human individuals. Study-wide results and limits: Clonotype sharing levels among donors were expected to vary with sequencing depth. In general, naive subsets displayed greater estimated richness than memory subsets did.

CDR1 and CDR2 (germline): SQVTM, ANQGSEA. The CDR3 is 14 amino acids. With 4 bases removed from V and 1 base from J, the gap between germline ends came to 11 bases. The sample was naive CD4+ T cells from PBMCs. Subset here: CD45RA+ positively selected. The rearrangement links TRBV29-1 to TRBJ2-4; D not resolved. The source of this sequence is a man younger than 35 in good health. Some clones in this sample may be carry-over from other donors' samples. The CDR3 here is CSVVGDGAKNIQYF. CDR3 DNA sequence: TGCAGCGTTGTTGGGGATGGGGCCAAAAACATTCAGTACTTC.